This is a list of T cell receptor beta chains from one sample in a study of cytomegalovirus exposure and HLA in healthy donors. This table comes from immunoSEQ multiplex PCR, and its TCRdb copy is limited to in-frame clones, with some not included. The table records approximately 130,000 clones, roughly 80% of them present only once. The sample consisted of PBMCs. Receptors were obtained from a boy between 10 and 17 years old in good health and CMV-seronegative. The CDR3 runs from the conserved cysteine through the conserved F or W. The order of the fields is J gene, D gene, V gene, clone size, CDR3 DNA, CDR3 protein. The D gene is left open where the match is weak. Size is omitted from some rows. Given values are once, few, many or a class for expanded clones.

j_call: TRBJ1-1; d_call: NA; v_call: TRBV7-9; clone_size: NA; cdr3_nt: TGTGCCAGCAGCTTAGCGGGAGAGGGGAGGATGAACACTGAAGCTTTCTTT; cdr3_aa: CASSLAGEGRMNTEAFF
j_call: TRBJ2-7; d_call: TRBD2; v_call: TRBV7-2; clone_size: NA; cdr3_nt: TGTGCCAGCAGCCGCCTAGCGGGAGGGTTATACGAGCAGTACTTC; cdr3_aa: CASSRLAGGLYEQYF
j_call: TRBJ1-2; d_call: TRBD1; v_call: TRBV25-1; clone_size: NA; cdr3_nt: TGTGCCAGCAGTGAAATTGGGGCAGGGGGAGAGAACTATGGCTACACCTTC; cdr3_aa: CASSEIGAGGENYGYTF
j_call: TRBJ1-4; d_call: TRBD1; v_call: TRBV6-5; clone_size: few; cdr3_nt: TGTGCCAGCAGAAGGACAGGTGAAAAACTGTTTTTT; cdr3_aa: CASRRTGEKLFF
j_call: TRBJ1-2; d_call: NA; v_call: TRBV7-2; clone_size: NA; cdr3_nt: TGTGCCAGCAGCTTAAACGGGGTACGGTATGGCTACACCTTC; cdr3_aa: CASSLNGVRYGYTF
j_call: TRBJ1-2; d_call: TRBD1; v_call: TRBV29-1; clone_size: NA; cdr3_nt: TGCAGCGTTGGAACCGGGACAGGGGGTGGCTACACCTTC; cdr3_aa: CSVGTGTGGGYTF
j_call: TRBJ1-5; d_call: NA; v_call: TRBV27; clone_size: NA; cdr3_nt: TGTGCCAGCAGTTTGGAGGTGGGGGGGCCCCAGCATTTT; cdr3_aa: CASSLEVGGPQHF
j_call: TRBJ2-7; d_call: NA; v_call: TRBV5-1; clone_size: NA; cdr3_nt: TGCGCCAGCAGCTTGGTTCCGGGGACCTACGAGCAGTACTTC; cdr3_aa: CASSLVPGTYEQYF
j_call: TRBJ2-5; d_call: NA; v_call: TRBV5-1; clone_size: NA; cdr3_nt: TGCGCCAGCAGCTTGGGCCAGGTGGATGGGACCCAGTACTTC; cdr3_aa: CASSLGQVDGTQYF
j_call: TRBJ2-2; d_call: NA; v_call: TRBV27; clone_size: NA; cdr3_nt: TGTGCCAGCAGTGGCCGAATCCAGAACGGGGAGCTGTTTTTT; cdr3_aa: CASSGRIQNGELFF